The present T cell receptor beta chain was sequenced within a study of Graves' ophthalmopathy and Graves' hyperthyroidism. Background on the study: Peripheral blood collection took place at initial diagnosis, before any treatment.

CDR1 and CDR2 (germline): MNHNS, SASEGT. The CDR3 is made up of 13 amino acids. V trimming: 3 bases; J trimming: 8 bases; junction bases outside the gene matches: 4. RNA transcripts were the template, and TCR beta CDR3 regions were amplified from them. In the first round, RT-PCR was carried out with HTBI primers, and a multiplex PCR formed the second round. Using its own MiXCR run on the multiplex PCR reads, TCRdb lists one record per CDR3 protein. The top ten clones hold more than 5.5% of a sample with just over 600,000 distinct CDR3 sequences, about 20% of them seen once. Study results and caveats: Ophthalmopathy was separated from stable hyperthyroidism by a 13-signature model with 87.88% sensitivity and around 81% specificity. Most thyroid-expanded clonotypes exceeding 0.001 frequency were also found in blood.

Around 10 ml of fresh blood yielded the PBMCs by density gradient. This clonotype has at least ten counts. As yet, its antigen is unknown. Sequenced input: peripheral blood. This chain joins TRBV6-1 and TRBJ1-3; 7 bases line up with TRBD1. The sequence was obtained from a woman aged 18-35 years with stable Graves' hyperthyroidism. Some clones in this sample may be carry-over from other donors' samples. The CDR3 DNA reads TGTGCCAGCAGTGACTACAGGGGATACACCATATATTTT. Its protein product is CASSDYRGYTIYF.